This entry is about one TCR beta chain. Trimming took off 10 bases at V and 1 base at J, with 16 bases between the two ends. This CDR3 is built from 15 residues. Germline V lookup: CDR1 LNHDA, CDR2 SQIVND (reference sequence). This entry is derived from a study of blood T cell repertoires in COVID-19. Under the authors' procedure: The assay estimated nucleated cells by amplifying reference gene primers. Measured with immunoSEQ multiplex PCR; TCRdb has only the in-frame clones, and not every one. V, J and clone size are taken as reported in that table, and D and trimming were inferred from the DNA itself. The table has approximately 210,000 clones, approximately 90% seen once; the top ten hold 3.5% to 4.5%.

The V and J genes are TRBV19 and TRBJ2-2; weak D call: TRBD2 (7 bases). This sequence originates from a human donor in a cohort sampled during active COVID-19. Specimen: peripheral blood. The CDR3 is CATKGGVRNTGELFF. The CDR3 DNA follows: TGTGCCACTAAGGGGGGGGTCAGGAACACCGGGGAGCTGTTTTTT.